The 13 T cell receptor beta chains reported below all come from one sample, sequenced in a study of cytomegalovirus exposure and HLA in healthy donors. PCR amplification relied on 60 Vbeta primers (plus 13 Jbeta primers). Measured with immunoSEQ multiplex PCR; TCRdb has only the in-frame clones, and not every one. The sample yields more than 90,000 clones, less than 80% seen once. The sample was PBMCs. The receptors were sampled from a woman aged 40 to 50 in good health and CMV-seronegative.

The chain joins TRBV10-2 to TRBJ2-3; a possible D gene is TRBD2 (5 bases). Germline assignment: CDR1 WSHSY and CDR2 SAAADI. Trimming took 1 base from V and 5 from J, leaving 10 bases between them. The CDR3 extends over 14 amino acids. CDR3 loop: CASSEYLAGDTQYF. CDR3 sequence (DNA): TGCGCCAGCAGTGAGTACCTAGCCGGAGATACGCAGTATTTT.

This chain connects TRBV7-3 to TRBJ2-5; possibly TRBD1 or TRBD2 for D (6 bases each). Gene TRBJ2-7 matches the end of the DNA better, so the J call may be wrong. The CDR3 contains 13 residues. The germline V gene has CDR1 SGHTA and CDR2 FQGTGA. The CDR3 here is CASSARGDYEQYF. CDR3 coding DNA: TGTGCCAGCAGCGCGAGGGGGGACTACGAGCAGTACTTC.

J is TRBJ2-7 and V is TRBV6-5, with D possibly matching TRBD2 (5 bases). The germline gives CDR1 MNHEY, CDR2 SVGAGI. This CDR3 is 10 amino acids long. The CDR3 is CVSGSYEQYF. The CDR3 region has the DNA TGTGTGTCGGGGTCCTACGAGCAGTACTTC.

The J gene is TRBJ1-2, the V gene TRBV28; D remains ambiguous. Trimming pared 3 bases from V and 0 bases from J, leaving 8 bases between. This CDR3 is 14 amino acids long. CDR1 and CDR2 from the germline V gene are MDHEN and SYDVKM. This chain's CDR3 is CASSFPGSNYGYTF. Here the CDR3 DNA reads TGTGCCAGCAGTTTCCCAGGCTCTAACTATGGCTACACCTTC.

The chain employs TRBV27 and TRBJ2-3, with TRBD1 as a possible D gene (5 bases). Germline CDR1 is MNHEY and CDR2 is SMNVEV (reference sequence). V lost 5 bases and J lost 4, with 19 bases in between. The CDR3 has 16 amino acids. The chain's CDR3 is CASSPLKFRAPDTQYF. The CDR3, as DNA: TGTGCCAGCAGTCCCTTAAAGTTCAGGGCCCCAGATACGCAGTATTTT.

As DNA, the CDR3 is TGTGCCCGAAGAGCGTTTACGAACACTGAAGCTTTCTTT. It encodes CARRAFTNTEAFF. This chain links TRBV30 with TRBJ1-1; D gene ambiguous. Looked up from germline, CDR1 is GTSNPN and CDR2 is SVGIG (reference sequence). CDR3 size: 13 residues. V dropped 8 bases and J dropped 1 base, with 14 bases sitting between them.

The chain combines TRBV19 with TRBJ2-3; D ambiguous. Germline-derived CDR1 and CDR2 are LNHDA and SQIVND (reference sequence). The CDR3 length is 11 residues. V lost 8 bases and J 2 bases, leaving 5 bases between the germline ends. The CDR3: CASGFTDTQYF. The CDR3, as DNA: TGTGCCAGTGGCTTCACAGATACGCAGTATTTT.

The CDR3 DNA follows: TGTGCCAGCCCCATGGGTCAGGACAGACTGTTCAATCAGCCCCAGCATTTT. It is translated as CASPMGQDRLFNQPQHF. The chain has TRBV27 and TRBJ1-5; maybe TRBD1 (6 bases). Germline CDR1 and CDR2: MNHEY and SMNVEV (reference sequence). The CDR3 covers 17 residues. V was cut by 8 bases and J by 3 bases, with 23 bases left in between.

This chain links TRBV18 with TRBJ2-7; D remains unclear. Germline V CDR1 and CDR2: KGHSH, LQKENI. CDR3 length equals 17 residues. V was shortened by 1 base and J by 1 base, with 17 bases between the two germline ends. CDR3: CASSPQVSSGRSYEQYF. CDR3 nucleotides: TGTGCCAGCTCACCACAGGTCTCGTCTGGCAGGTCCTACGAGCAGTACTTC.

This chain connects TRBV27 to TRBJ2-3, with 8 nucleotides matching TRBD2. V was pared by 6 bases and J by 3 bases, with 8 bases of the junction left unmatched. Germline loops: CDR1 MNHEY, CDR2 SMNVEV (reference sequence). The CDR3 runs 15 residues. CDR3 coding DNA: TGTGCCAGCAGCCTAACCGGGAGGGAGACAGATACGCAGTATTTT. Its translation: CASSLTGRETDTQYF.

The chain links TRBV6-1 to TRBJ2-7; 11 positions agree with TRBD2. CDR3 size: 14 residues. Germline-derived CDR1 and CDR2 are MNHNS and SASEGT. Trimming took 7 bases from V and 2 from J; bases not matched to a gene: 4. The CDR3 sequence is CASNPLAGAYEQYF. DNA of the CDR3: TGTGCCAGCAACCCACTAGCGGGAGCCTACGAGCAGTACTTC.

CDR3 in amino acids: CSAIPEFTDTQYF. The CDR3 coding sequence is TGCAGCGCCATTCCGGAGTTTACAGATACGCAGTATTTT. V usage is TRBV29-1 and J usage is TRBJ2-3; D is unclear. V was shortened by 7 bases and J by 3 bases, with 14 bases between the two germline ends. Germline V gene lookup returns CDR1 SQVTM and CDR2 ANQGSEA. The CDR3 runs 13 residues.

This chain links TRBV14 with TRBJ2-1; the match to TRBD2 covers 11 bases. The ends lost 4 bases at V and 0 bases at J; junction bases unmatched: 11. CDR3 length equals 19 residues. Germline V gene lookup returns CDR1 SGHDN and CDR2 FVKESK. CDR3 amino acids: CASSPPTSGAYYSYNEQFF. The CDR3 DNA follows: TGTGCCAGCAGCCCGCCGACTAGCGGGGCTTACTACTCCTACAATGAGCAGTTCTTC. The entire variable domain, with the rest obtained from reference TRBV14 and TRBJ2-1, is as follows: EAGVTQFPSHSVIEKGQTVTLRCDPISGHDNLYWYRRVMGKEIKFLLHFVKESKQDESGMPNNRFLAERTGGTYSTLKVQPAELEDSGVYFCASSPPTSGAYYSYNEQFFGPGTRLTVL.